This T cell receptor (beta chain) was observed in a study of OX40 agonist ivuxolimab in advanced cancers. General study points: More expanded clones were found, on average, in CD8+ than in CD4+ T cells.

Some clones are missing from TCRdb's copy, which holds only in-frame ones; the method was immunoSEQ multiplex PCR. The sample contains 65,000 to 75,000 clones, 89% of which appear only once. The germline gives CDR1 MNHEY, CDR2 SVGAGI. The V gene lost 5 bases and the J gene lost 8 bases, with 15 bases spanning the gap. The CDR3 is 14 residues long. As for this clone: Its antigen is undetermined.

This receptor was taken from an adult with an advanced solid tumor such as melanoma, head and neck, liver or kidney cancer. The sample was CD4+ or CD8+ T cells sorted from blood, taken in a trial of the OX40 agonist ivuxolimab. This rearrangement joins TRBV6-5 to TRBJ1-4; D is possibly TRBD1 (6 bases). Written as DNA, the CDR3 is TGTGCCAGCAGTCGAGGGGGGAGCGAGGAAAAACTGTTTTTT. Amino acid sequence: CASSRGGSEEKLFF.